A selection of T cell receptor beta chains follows, all from one sample in a study of shared clonotypes between healthy human individuals. Profiling relied on immunoSEQ multiplex PCR, and the TCRdb table lists in-frame clones only, not all of them. This repertoire shows approximately 530,000 clones, 90% to 96% found once; its top ten account for 0.06%. The sequenced material came from naive CD4+ T cells sorted from blood. The receptors here all came from a woman under 40 in good health. The CDR3 runs from the conserved cysteine through the conserved F or W. A D gene is named only where the DNA matches it firmly. The size of a clone is reported for some rows only, either as once, few or many, or as a class for expanded clones.

clone size	V gene	D gene	J gene	CDR3 protein	CDR3 DNA
NA	TRBV4-1	TRBD1	TRBJ2-2	CASSPRGTGTGELFF	TGCGCCAGCAGCCCCAGGGGGACCGGCACCGGGGAGCTGTTTTTT
NA	TRBV30	NA	TRBJ1-5	CAWRVPIGNQPQHF	TGTGCCTGGAGGGTCCCCATTGGTAATCAGCCCCAGCATTTT
NA	TRBV6-5	TRBD1	TRBJ1-2	CASSYFSGGGGYTF	TGTGCCAGCAGTTACTTTTCAGGGGGAGGTGGCTACACCTTC
NA	TRBV27	NA	TRBJ2-7	CASSLLARGRNNYEQYF	TGTGCCAGCAGTTTATTAGCCCGCGGAAGGAACAACTACGAGCAGTACTTC
NA	TRBV20-1	NA	TRBJ1-1	CSARDGPAAFF	TGCAGTGCTAGAGATGGTCCGGCAGCTTTCTTT
NA	TRBV7-9	TRBD1	TRBJ1-4	CASNAGTGGRTNEKLFF	TGTGCCAGCAACGCCGGGACAGGGGGCAGAACTAATGAAAAACTGTTTTTT
NA	TRBV6-6	NA	TRBJ1-5	CASSHPGGNQPQHF	TGTGCCAGCAGCCACCCGGGTGGGAATCAGCCCCAGCATTTT
NA	TRBV5-4	NA	TRBJ2-5	CASSSYETQYF	TGTGCCAGCAGCTCCTATGAGACCCAGTACTTC
NA	TRBV18	TRBD2	TRBJ2-1	CASSGTSGGLSYNEQFF	TGTGCCAGCTCGGGAACTAGCGGGGGGCTCTCCTACAATGAGCAGTTCTTC
NA	TRBV11-2	TRBD1	TRBJ1-4	CASSKRDRDEKLFF	TGTGCCAGCAGCAAACGGGACAGGGATGAAAAACTGTTTTTT
NA	TRBV5-4	NA	TRBJ1-1	CASSFSADPEAFF	TGTGCCAGCAGCTTTTCCGCCGACCCTGAAGCTTTCTTT
NA	TRBV5-6	NA	TRBJ1-5	CASSFPPDFPYNQPQHF	TGTGCCAGCAGCTTCCCCCCAGATTTCCCCTACAATCAGCCCCAGCATTTT
NA	TRBV28	NA	TRBJ1-2	CASSLSHSGYTF	TGTGCCAGCAGTTTATCGCATTCGGGCTACACCTTC
NA	TRBV19	NA	TRBJ1-3	CASNERRGAAGNTIYF	TGTGCCAGTAACGAACGTCGGGGTGCGGCGGGAAACACCATATATTTT
NA	TRBV2	NA	TRBJ2-7	CASSEDWGKNEQYF	TGTGCCAGCAGTGAAGACTGGGGGAAGAACGAGCAGTACTTC
NA	TRBV6-6	NA	TRBJ1-5	CASSSDSRGNQPQHF	TGTGCCAGCAGTTCGGATAGTAGGGGCAATCAGCCCCAGCATTTT
NA	TRBV7-2	NA	TRBJ2-5	CASRVFLASETQYF	TGTGCCAGCAGGGTATTTCTAGCGAGCGAGACCCAGTACTTC
NA	TRBV6-6	NA	TRBJ2-3	CASKEGDTQYF	TGTGCCAGCAAGGAGGGAGATACGCAGTATTTT
once	TRBV9	NA	TRBJ1-5	CASSVLGDSNQPQHF	TGTGCCAGCAGCGTATTGGGGGATAGCAATCAGCCCCAGCATTTT
once	TRBV10-3	NA	TRBJ1-4	CAISRLAAGELFF	TGTGCCATCAGCCGCCTAGCTGCTGGGGAACTGTTTTTT
NA	TRBV11-3	NA	TRBJ1-3	CASSTRAGNTIYF	TGTGCCAGCAGCACCCGGGCTGGAAACACCATATATTTT
NA	TRBV30	NA	TRBJ1-2	CAWSSDELYGYTF	TGTGCCTGGAGCTCGGACGAACTCTATGGCTACACCTTC
NA	TRBV30	NA	TRBJ2-7	CAWSEETKYREPLYEQYF	TGTGCCTGGAGTGAAGAGACCAAGTACCGAGAGCCCCTCTACGAGCAGTACTTC
NA	TRBV15	NA	TRBJ2-2	CATARGTGDNTGELFF	TGTGCCACAGCCCGGGGGACGGGGGACAACACCGGGGAGCTGTTTTTT
NA	TRBV19	TRBD2	TRBJ2-1	CASKSVTSGNNEQFF	TGTGCCAGCAAGTCTGTGACTAGCGGGAACAATGAGCAGTTCTTC
NA	TRBV5-8	NA	TRBJ2-6	CASSFIGQSTSGANVLTF	TGTGCCAGCAGCTTTATAGGACAGAGTACCTCTGGGGCCAACGTCCTGACTTTC
NA	TRBV25-1	NA	TRBJ1-4	CASSPGDPATNEKLFF	TGTGCCAGCAGTCCAGGGGACCCCGCAACTAATGAAAAACTGTTTTTT
NA	TRBV12-5	NA	TRBJ2-7	CASGFLDFHEQYF	TGTGCTAGTGGTTTCCTGGACTTTCACGAGCAGTACTTC
NA	TRBV19	TRBD1	TRBJ2-2	CASSPGTGNTGELFF	TGTGCCAGTAGTCCCGGGACAGGGAACACCGGGGAGCTGTTTTTT
once	TRBV18	TRBD2	TRBJ2-7	CASSPLSGVEQYF	TGTGCCAGCTCCCCCCTTAGCGGGGTCGAGCAGTACTTC
NA	TRBV5-1	TRBD1	TRBJ2-7	CASSRDSLYEQYF	TGCGCCAGCAGCCGGGACAGCCTCTACGAGCAGTACTTC
NA	TRBV7-5	NA	TRBJ2-7	CVRSSGLAGGPYEQYF	TGTGTCAGAAGCTCGGGACTAGCGGGAGGTCCCTACGAGCAGTACTTC
NA	TRBV6-1	TRBD2	TRBJ2-1	CASSELPSGRYNEQFF	TGTGCCAGCAGTGAGTTGCCTAGCGGGCGGTACAATGAGCAGTTCTTC
NA	TRBV5-1	TRBD1	TRBJ1-1	CASSNTGAVMNTEAFF	TGCGCCAGCAGCAATACAGGGGCCGTGATGAACACTGAAGCTTTCTTT
NA	TRBV19	NA	TRBJ1-1	CASSITRANTEAFF	TGTGCCAGTAGTATAACCAGGGCGAACACTGAAGCTTTCTTT
NA	TRBV27	NA	TRBJ1-6	CASSWVDGGSPLHF	TGTGCCAGCAGTTGGGTCGATGGGGGTTCACCCCTCCACTTT
NA	TRBV16	NA	TRBJ2-6	CASSRDGANVLTF	TGTGCCAGCAGCCGGGACGGGGCCAACGTCCTGACTTTC
NA	TRBV19	NA	TRBJ1-5	CASSIGPGNSNQPQHF	TGTGCCAGTAGTATTGGGCCAGGGAATAGCAATCAGCCCCAGCATTTT
NA	TRBV19	TRBD2	TRBJ2-7	CASSPTLAGGYEQYF	TGTGCCAGTAGTCCAACATTAGCCGGGGGGTACGAGCAGTACTTC
NA	TRBV5-1	TRBD2	TRBJ2-5	CASSLAGTGGQETQYF	TGCGCCAGCAGCTTGGCCGGGACGGGAGGCCAAGAGACCCAGTACTTC
NA	TRBV6-1	NA	TRBJ1-6	CASSELSQTPLHF	TGTGCCAGCAGTGAACTTTCCCAAACACCCCTCCACTTT
NA	TRBV28	NA	TRBJ1-5	CASRLATKLRRNQPQHF	TGTGCCAGCAGGTTGGCTACTAAACTGCGGAGGAATCAGCCCCAGCATTTT
NA	TRBV19	TRBD1	TRBJ2-7	CASSSGHRGPREQYF	TGTGCCAGTAGCTCGGGTCACAGGGGGCCGCGCGAGCAGTACTTC
NA	TRBV5-1	TRBD1	TRBJ2-5	CASSLDPGQQETQYF	TGCGCCAGCAGCTTGGACCCGGGACAGCAAGAGACCCAGTACTTC
NA	TRBV14	TRBD2	TRBJ2-7	CASSLLAGGSDEQYF	TGTGCCAGCAGCCTGTTAGCGGGAGGGTCAGACGAGCAGTACTTC
once	TRBV9	TRBD2	TRBJ2-2	CASSVRGFSGRGTGELFF	TGTGCCAGCAGCGTACGAGGGTTTAGCGGGAGAGGAACCGGGGAGCTGTTTTTT
NA	TRBV12-5	NA	TRBJ2-7	CAGRRACEQYF	TGTGCTGGAAGGAGGGCCTGCGAGCAGTACTTC
NA	TRBV5-1	TRBD1	TRBJ1-1	CASSLESGGTEAFF	TGCGCCAGCAGCTTGGAGTCAGGGGGCACTGAAGCTTTCTTT